These T cell receptor beta chains were read from a single sample in a study of cytomegalovirus exposure and HLA in healthy donors. Method: immunoSEQ multiplex PCR; TCRdb's copy keeps in-frame clones and lacks some. Of about 88,000 clones in the sample, 75% to 90% were seen once. The specimen was PBMCs. Receptor source: a young man in good health and CMV-seronegative. The CDR3 runs from the conserved cysteine through the conserved F or W.

v_call: TRBV30; j_call: TRBJ2-7; cdr3_aa: CAWRQGIYEQYF
v_call: TRBV13; j_call: TRBJ2-7; cdr3_aa: CASSQGKSQYF
v_call: TRBV5-4; j_call: TRBJ1-4; cdr3_aa: CASSLKAGGTGGGKLFF
v_call: TRBV11-1; j_call: TRBJ2-2; cdr3_aa: CASSFLSGGDTGELFF
v_call: TRBV9; j_call: TRBJ2-1; cdr3_aa: CASSVSTGAPHGEQFF
v_call: TRBV7-9; j_call: TRBJ2-7; cdr3_aa: CASSLAGAPYEQHF
v_call: TRBV18; j_call: TRBJ2-1; cdr3_aa: CASSPRGLADNEQFF
v_call: TRBV7-2; j_call: TRBJ2-1; cdr3_aa: CASSPQGAGGRNEQFF
v_call: TRBV28; j_call: TRBJ2-1; cdr3_aa: CASSLAVYNEQFF
v_call: TRBV19; j_call: TRBJ1-4; cdr3_aa: CASRPPGANEKLFF
v_call: TRBV7-2; j_call: TRBJ2-7; cdr3_aa: CASSLRTSGNSYEQYF
v_call: TRBV28; j_call: TRBJ2-7; cdr3_aa: CASSTIWPYLMTSGDTYEQYF
v_call: TRBV28; j_call: TRBJ1-5; cdr3_aa: CASSENQPQHF
v_call: TRBV7-3; j_call: TRBJ1-6; cdr3_aa: CASSTNRDSPLHF
v_call: TRBV28; j_call: TRBJ1-5; cdr3_aa: CASTLGGRNQPQHF
v_call: TRBV10-3; j_call: TRBJ2-2; cdr3_aa: CAIYAGRGGGGELFF
v_call: TRBV6-6; j_call: TRBJ2-5; cdr3_aa: CASSWGREYQTQYF
v_call: TRBV6-5; j_call: TRBJ1-2; cdr3_aa: CASRSQEFYGYTF
v_call: TRBV4-2; j_call: TRBJ2-2; cdr3_aa: CASSPQAKREYTGELFF
v_call: TRBV6-6; j_call: TRBJ2-7; cdr3_aa: CASSRGRQEERYEQYF
v_call: TRBV7-2; j_call: TRBJ2-7; cdr3_aa: CASSRDLYEQYF
v_call: TRBV6-5; j_call: TRBJ2-5; cdr3_aa: CASSSQELNCPHF
v_call: TRBV28; j_call: TRBJ2-1; cdr3_aa: CASSFGLAGVGEQFF
v_call: TRBV19; j_call: TRBJ2-7; cdr3_aa: CASSDSSSYEQYF
v_call: TRBV19; j_call: TRBJ2-7; cdr3_aa: CASSTAPGLADYEQYF
v_call: TRBV7-3; j_call: TRBJ2-1; cdr3_aa: CASSPDRSRHDEQFF
v_call: TRBV11-2; j_call: TRBJ1-1; cdr3_aa: CASSLGTGAVTEAFF
v_call: TRBV6-1; j_call: TRBJ2-7; cdr3_aa: CASSDGGAYEQYF
v_call: TRBV4-2; j_call: TRBJ2-3; cdr3_aa: CASSQIAGSTDTQYF
v_call: TRBV29-1; j_call: TRBJ2-7; cdr3_aa: CSVQQGDEQYF
v_call: TRBV27; j_call: TRBJ2-1; cdr3_aa: CASSFQLAGGREQFF
v_call: TRBV27; j_call: NA; cdr3_aa: CASSPTGGSDEQYF
v_call: TRBV14; j_call: TRBJ2-1; cdr3_aa: CASSQDGRGLAGADEQFF
v_call: TRBV27; j_call: TRBJ2-7; cdr3_aa: CASSGFRGQGTYEQYF
v_call: TRBV11-2; j_call: TRBJ2-5; cdr3_aa: CASSLHRGETQYF
v_call: TRBV5-6; j_call: TRBJ2-3; cdr3_aa: CASSFGTSGRVTDTQYF
v_call: TRBV27; j_call: TRBJ2-7; cdr3_aa: CASSLPGAYEQYF
v_call: TRBV7-6; j_call: TRBJ2-1; cdr3_aa: CASSLFGSGRALNEQFF
v_call: TRBV5-5; j_call: TRBJ2-3; cdr3_aa: CASSPPLSTDTQYF
v_call: TRBV7-9; j_call: TRBJ2-3; cdr3_aa: CASSPGGGPADTQYF
v_call: TRBV28; j_call: TRBJ1-2; cdr3_aa: CASSLITGGGYTF
v_call: TRBV18; j_call: TRBJ1-6; cdr3_aa: CASSPSLATGQGRSPLHF
v_call: TRBV6-1; j_call: TRBJ1-5; cdr3_aa: CASSATGGGISNQPQHF
v_call: TRBV11-2; j_call: TRBJ2-3; cdr3_aa: CASSSDRGTDTQYF